This T cell receptor beta chain comes out of a study of blood T cells in healthy people across ages. In regard to this clonotype: Its cognate antigen is unknown.

Study-wide points: Naive T cell percentage strongly correlated with TCR beta diversity. No one knew whether donors had CMV, which possibly confounded expanded clonotype changes.

Through a sample-barcoded 5' primer and a J-beta primer mix, a second PCR was run for roughly 6 to 12 cycles. Any given sample supplied a minimum of 3 million CDR3-containing paired-end reads. TCRdb reanalysed the 5' RACE reads using MiXCR and keeps one entry per CDR3 protein. The sample has more than 650,000 distinct CDR3 sequences, approximately 21% seen once; the top ten hold around 21%. Trimming cost V 3 bases and J 8 bases; bases outside gene matches: 13. Per the germline V gene, CDR1 is DFQATT and CDR2 is SNEGSKA (reference sequence). This CDR3 comprises 15 residues. Total RNA, at least 5 micrograms per sample, was extracted from PBMCs.

What was sequenced was blood. This TCR derives from a man aged 65-85 years in good health. The chain carries TRBV20-1 and TRBJ2-1; 7 bases are a match to TRBD1. CDR3 residues: CSASPPGQDNDEQFF. CDR3 nucleotide sequence: TGCAGTGCTAGTCCCCCCGGACAGGACAATGATGAGCAGTTCTTC.